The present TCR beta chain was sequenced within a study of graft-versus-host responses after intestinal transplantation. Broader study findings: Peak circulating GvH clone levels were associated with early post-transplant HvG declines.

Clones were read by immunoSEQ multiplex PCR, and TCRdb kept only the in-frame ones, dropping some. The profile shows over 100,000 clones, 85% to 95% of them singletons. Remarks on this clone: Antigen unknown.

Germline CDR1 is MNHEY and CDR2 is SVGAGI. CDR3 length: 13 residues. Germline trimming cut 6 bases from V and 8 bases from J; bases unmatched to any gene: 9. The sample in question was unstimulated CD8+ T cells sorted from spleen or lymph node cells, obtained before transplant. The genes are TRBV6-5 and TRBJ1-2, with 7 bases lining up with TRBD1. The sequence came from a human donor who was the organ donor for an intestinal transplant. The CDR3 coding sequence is TGTGCCAGCAGGGCTCAGGGGGGGCTAGGCTACACCTTC. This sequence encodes CASRAQGGLGYTF.